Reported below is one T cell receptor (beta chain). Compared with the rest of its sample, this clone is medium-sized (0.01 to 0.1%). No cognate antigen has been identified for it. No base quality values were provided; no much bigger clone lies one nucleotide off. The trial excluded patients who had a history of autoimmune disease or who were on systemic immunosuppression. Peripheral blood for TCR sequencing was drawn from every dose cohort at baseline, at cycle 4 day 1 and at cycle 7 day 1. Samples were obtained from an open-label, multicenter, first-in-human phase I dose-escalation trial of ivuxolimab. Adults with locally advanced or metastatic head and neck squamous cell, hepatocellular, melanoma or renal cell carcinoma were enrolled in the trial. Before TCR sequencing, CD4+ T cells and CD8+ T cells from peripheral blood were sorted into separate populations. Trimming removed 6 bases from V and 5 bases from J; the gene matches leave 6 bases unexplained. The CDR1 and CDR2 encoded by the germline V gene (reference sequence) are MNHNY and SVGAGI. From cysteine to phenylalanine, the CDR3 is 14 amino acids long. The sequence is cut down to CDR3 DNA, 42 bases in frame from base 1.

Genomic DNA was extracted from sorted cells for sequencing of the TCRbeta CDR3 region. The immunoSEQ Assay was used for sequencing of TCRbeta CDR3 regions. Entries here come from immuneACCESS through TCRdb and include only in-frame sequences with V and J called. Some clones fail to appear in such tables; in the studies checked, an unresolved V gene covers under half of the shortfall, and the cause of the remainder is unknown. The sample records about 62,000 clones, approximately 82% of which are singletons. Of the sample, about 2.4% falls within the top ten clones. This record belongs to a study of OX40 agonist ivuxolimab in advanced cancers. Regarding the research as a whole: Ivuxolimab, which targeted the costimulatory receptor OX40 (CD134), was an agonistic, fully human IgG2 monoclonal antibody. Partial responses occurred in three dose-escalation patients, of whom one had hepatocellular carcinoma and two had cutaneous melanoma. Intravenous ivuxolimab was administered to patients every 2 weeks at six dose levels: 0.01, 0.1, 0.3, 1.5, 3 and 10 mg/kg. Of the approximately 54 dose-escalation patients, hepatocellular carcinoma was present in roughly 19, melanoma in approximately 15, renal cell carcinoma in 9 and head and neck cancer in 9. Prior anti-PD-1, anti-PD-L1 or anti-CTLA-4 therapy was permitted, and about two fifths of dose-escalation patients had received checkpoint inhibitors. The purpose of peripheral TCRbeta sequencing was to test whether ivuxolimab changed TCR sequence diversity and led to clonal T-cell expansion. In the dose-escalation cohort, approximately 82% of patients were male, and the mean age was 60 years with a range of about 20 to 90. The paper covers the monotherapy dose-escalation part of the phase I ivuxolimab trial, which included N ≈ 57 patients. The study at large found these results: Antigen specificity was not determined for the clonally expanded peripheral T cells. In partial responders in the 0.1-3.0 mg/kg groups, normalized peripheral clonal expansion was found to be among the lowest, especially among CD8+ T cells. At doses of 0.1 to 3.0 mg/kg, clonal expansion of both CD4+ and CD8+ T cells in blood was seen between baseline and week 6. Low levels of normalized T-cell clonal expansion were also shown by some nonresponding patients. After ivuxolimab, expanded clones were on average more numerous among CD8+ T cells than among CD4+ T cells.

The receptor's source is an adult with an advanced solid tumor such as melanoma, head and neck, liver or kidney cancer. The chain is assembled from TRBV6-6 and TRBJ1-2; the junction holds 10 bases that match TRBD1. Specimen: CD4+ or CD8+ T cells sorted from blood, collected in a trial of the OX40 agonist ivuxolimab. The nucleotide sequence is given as TGTGCCAGCAGCCGGACAGGGGGGAATTATGGCTACACCTTC. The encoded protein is CASSRTGGNYGYTF.